This T cell receptor beta chain originates from a study of T cell responses to AZD1222 COVID-19 vaccine. This CDR3 comprises 16 residues. From germline, CDR1 is SEHNR and CDR2 FQNEAQ (reference sequence). V lost 1 base, J lost 1 base, and 4 bases stayed unmatched. Repertoires were generated with immunoSEQ multiplex PCR, while TCRdb's copy carries only in-frame clones and drops some. The sample includes approximately 90,000 clones, almost 90% seen only once; the top ten take 8.4%. General study points: Spike-wide coverage was observed for vaccine-associated CD4 TCRs, with dominant responses at 160-218 and 743-854.

Regarding this clone: Antigen unknown.

Source: peripheral blood, taken on day 0 of AZD1222 vaccination. The TCR sequence derives from an adult in good health. This rearrangement joins TRBV7-9 to TRBJ2-5; 9 nucleotides match TRBD2. The CDR3 nucleotides read TGTGCCAGCAGCTTAGTTAGCGGGGGTTTCCAAGAGACCCAGTACTTC. Residues: CASSLVSGGFQETQYF.